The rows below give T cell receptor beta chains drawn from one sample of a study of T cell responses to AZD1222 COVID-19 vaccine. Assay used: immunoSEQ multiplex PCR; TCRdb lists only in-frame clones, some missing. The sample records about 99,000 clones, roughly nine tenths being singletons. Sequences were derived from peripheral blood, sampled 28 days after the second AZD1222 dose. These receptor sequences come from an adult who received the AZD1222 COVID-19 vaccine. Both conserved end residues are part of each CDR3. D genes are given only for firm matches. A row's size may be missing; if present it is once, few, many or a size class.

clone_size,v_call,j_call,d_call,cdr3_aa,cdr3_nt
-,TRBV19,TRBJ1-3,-,CASRSRPNSGNTIYF,TGTGCCAGTAGATCCCGGCCGAACTCTGGAAACACCATATATTTT
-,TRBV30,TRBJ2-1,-,CAWSVTDNEQFF,TGTGCCTGGAGTGTAACTGACAATGAGCAGTTCTTC
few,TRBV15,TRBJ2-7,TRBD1,CATSSGTGTYEQYF,TGTGCCACCAGCAGTGGGACAGGGACCTACGAGCAGTACTTC
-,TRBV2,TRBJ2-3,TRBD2,CASSGGLATDTQYF,TGTGCCAGCAGTGGCGGACTAGCAACAGATACGCAGTATTTT
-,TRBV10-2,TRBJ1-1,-,CASSEGDTSYMNTEAFF,TGCGCCAGCAGTGAAGGGGACACTAGTTACATGAACACTGAAGCTTTCTTT
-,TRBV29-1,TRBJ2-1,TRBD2,CSVEPSGTYNEQFF,TGCAGCGTTGAGCCTAGCGGGACCTACAATGAGCAGTTCTTC
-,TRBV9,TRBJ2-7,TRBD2,CASSVEGRGEQYF,TGTGCCAGCAGCGTAGAGGGGAGGGGCGAGCAGTACTTC
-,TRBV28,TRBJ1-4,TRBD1,CASSPNEGQLYEKLFF,TGTGCCAGCAGTCCAAACGAGGGACAGCTGTACGAAAAACTGTTTTTT
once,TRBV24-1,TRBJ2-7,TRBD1,CATSDAGTGGSYEQYF,TGTGCCACCAGTGACGCCGGGACAGGGGGCTCCTACGAGCAGTACTTC
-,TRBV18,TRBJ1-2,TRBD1,CASSPITGTGGASHGYTF,TGTGCCAGCTCACCGATTACCGGGACAGGGGGCGCTTCCCATGGCTACACCTTC
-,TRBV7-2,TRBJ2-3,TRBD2,CASSLVAGGDTQYF,TGTGCCAGCAGCTTAGTTGCGGGAGGAGATACGCAGTATTTT
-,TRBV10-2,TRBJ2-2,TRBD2,CASSALAGTGELFF,TGCGCCAGCAGTGCCCTAGCGGGGACCGGGGAGCTGTTTTTT
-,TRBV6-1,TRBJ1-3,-,CASSDDSGNTIYF,TGTGCCAGCAGTGATGACTCTGGAAACACCATATATTTT
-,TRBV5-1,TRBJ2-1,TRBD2,CASSLDGSGTGDEQFF,TGCGCCAGCAGCTTGGATGGTAGCGGGACCGGTGATGAGCAGTTCTTC
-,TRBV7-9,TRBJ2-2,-,CATPRHFNTGELFF,TGTGCCACTCCCCGACACTTCAACACCGGGGAGCTGTTTTTT
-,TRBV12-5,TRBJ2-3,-,CASGAPQGGVVDTQYF,TGTGCTAGTGGTGCACCACAGGGAGGAGTTGTAGATACGCAGTATTTT
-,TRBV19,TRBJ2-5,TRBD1,CASSISGGARGTQYF,TGTGCCAGTAGTATATCAGGGGGAGCAAGAGGGACCCAGTACTTC
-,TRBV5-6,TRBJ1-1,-,CASSQTVNTEAFF,TGTGCCAGCAGCCAGACAGTGAACACTGAAGCTTTCTTT
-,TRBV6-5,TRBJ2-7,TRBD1,CASSYSQGASYEQYF,TGTGCCAGCAGTTACTCACAGGGGGCGTCCTACGAGCAGTACTTC
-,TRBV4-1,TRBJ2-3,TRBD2,CASSQVATASGRTSGRRDTQYF,TGCGCCAGCAGCCAAGTGGCCACAGCCTCGGGACGGACTAGCGGGAGGCGCGATACGCAGTATTTT
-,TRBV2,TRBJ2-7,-,CASSGIPTKASYEQYF,TGTGCCAGCAGTGGGATCCCCACAAAGGCGTCCTACGAGCAGTACTTC
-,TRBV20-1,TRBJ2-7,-,CSASRGGFVYEQYF,TGCAGTGCTAGTCGCGGCGGCTTCGTCTACGAGCAGTACTTC
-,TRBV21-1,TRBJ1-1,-,CASSKARKEDPVMNTEAFF,TGTGCCAGCAGCAAAGCGCGGAAGGAAGACCCGGTAATGAACACTGAAGCTTTCTTT
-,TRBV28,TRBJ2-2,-,CASSFPGVNTGELFF,TGTGCCAGCAGTTTTCCAGGGGTGAACACCGGGGAGCTGTTTTTT
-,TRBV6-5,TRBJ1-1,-,CASSYVAGTEAFF,TGTGCCAGCAGTTACGTTGCGGGTACTGAAGCTTTCTTT
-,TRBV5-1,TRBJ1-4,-,CASREATNEKLFF,TGCGCCAGCAGGGAGGCAACTAATGAAAAACTGTTTTTT
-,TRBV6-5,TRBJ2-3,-,CASIGDTQYF,TGTGCCAGCATCGGAGATACGCAGTATTTT
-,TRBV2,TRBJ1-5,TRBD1,CASSYAGTGDQPQHF,TGTGCCAGCAGTTACGCCGGGACAGGGGATCAGCCCCAGCATTTT
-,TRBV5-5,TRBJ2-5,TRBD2,CASGSGTSGIETQYF,TGTGCCAGCGGCTCCGGGACTAGCGGGATTGAGACCCAGTACTTC
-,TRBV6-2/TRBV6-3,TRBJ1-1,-,CASSYRQGAVAFF,TGTGCCAGCAGTTATCGGCAGGGAGCGGTAGCTTTCTTT
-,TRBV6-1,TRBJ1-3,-,CASSGRTASSGNTIYF,TGTGCCAGCAGTGGCCGGACAGCGAGCTCTGGAAACACCATATATTTT
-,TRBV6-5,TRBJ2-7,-,CASKVVRGSYEQYF,TGTGCCAGCAAGGTTGTTAGGGGAAGCTACGAGCAGTACTTC
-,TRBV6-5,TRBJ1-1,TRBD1,CASRDRDRDQAFF,TGTGCCAGCAGGGACCGGGACAGGGATCAAGCTTTCTTT
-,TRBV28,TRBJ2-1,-,CASRGPLNHEQFF,TGTGCCAGCCGGGGACCGTTGAACCATGAGCAGTTCTTC
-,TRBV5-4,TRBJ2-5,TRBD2,CASSLAGAGGKTQYF,TGTGCCAGCAGCTTGGCAGGTGCGGGGGGAAAGACCCAGTACTTC
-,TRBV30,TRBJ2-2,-,CAWRLGLVGGTGELFF,TGTGCCTGGAGGCTGGGACTGGTTGGGGGCACCGGGGAGCTGTTTTTT
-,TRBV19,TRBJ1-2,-,CASSIHGVSYGYTF,TGTGCCAGTAGTATTCATGGGGTCTCCTATGGCTACACCTTC
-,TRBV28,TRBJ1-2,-,CGSSSHLLYTF,TGCGGCTCGTCCTCCCACCTATTATACACCTTC
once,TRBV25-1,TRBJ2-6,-,CASTRGAVGANVLTF,TGTGCCAGCACCCGAGGGGCGGTAGGGGCCAACGTCCTGACTTTC
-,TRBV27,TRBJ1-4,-,CATRSNGNNEKLFF,TGTGCCACCAGGTCGAACGGGAACAATGAAAAACTGTTTTTT
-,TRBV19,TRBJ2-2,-,CASSIDNQPPAGELFF,TGTGCCAGTAGTATAGACAACCAACCCCCGGCCGGGGAGCTGTTTTTT
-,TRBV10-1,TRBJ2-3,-,CASSGSGTDTQYF,TGCGCCAGCAGTGGGAGCGGTACAGATACGCAGTATTTT